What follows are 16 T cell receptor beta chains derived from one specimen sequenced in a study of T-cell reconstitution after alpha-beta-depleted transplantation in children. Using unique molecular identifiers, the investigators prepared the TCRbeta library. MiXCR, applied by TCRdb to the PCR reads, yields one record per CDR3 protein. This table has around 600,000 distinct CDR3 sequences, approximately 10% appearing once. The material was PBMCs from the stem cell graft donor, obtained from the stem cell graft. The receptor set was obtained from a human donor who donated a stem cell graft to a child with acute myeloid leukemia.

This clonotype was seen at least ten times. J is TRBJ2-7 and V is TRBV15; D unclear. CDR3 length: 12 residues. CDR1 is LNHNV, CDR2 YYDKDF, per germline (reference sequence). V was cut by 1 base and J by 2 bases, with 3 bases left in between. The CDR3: CATSRGTYEQYF. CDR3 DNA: TGTGCCACCAGCAGAGGGACCTACGAGCAGTACTTC.

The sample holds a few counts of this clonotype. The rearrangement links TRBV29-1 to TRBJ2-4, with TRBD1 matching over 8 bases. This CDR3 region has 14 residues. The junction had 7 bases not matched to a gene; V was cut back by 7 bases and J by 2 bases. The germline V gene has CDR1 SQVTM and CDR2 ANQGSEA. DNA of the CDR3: TGCAGCGCCGAGACAGGGGTAACCAAAAACATTCAGTACTTC. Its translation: CSAETGVTKNIQYF.

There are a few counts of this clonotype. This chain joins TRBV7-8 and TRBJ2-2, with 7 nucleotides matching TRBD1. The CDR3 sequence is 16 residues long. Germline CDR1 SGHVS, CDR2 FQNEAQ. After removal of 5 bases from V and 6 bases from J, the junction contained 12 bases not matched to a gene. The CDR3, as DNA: TGTGCCAGCAGCCCGACCGGGACAGTAGGATCCGGGGAGCTGTTTTTT. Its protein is CASSPTGTVGSGELFF.

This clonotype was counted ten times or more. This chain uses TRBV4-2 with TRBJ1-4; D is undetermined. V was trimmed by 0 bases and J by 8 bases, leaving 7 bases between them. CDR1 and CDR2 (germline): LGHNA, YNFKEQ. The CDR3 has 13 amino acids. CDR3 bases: TGTGCCAGCAGCCAAGACCCCAGGGAAAAACTGTTTTTT. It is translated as CASSQDPREKLFF.

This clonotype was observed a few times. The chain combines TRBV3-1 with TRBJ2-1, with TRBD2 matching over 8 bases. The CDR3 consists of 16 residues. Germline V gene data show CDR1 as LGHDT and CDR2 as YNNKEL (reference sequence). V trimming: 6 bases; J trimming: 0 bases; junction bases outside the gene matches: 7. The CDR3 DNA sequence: TGTGCCAGCAGGATCGGGAGGGAAGGCTCCTACAATGAGCAGTTCTTC. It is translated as CASRIGREGSYNEQFF.

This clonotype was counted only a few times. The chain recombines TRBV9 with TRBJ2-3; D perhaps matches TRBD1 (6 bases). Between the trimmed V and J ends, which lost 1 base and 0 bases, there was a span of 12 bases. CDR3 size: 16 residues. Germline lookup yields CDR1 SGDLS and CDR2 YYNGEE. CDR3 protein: CASSVRQGLSTDTQYF. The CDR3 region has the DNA TGTGCCAGCAGCGTACGGCAGGGGTTAAGCACAGATACGCAGTATTTT.

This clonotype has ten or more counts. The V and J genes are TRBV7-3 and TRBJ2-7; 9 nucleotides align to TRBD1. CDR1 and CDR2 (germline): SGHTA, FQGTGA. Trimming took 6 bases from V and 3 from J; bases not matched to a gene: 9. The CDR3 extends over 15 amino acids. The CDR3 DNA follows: TGTGCCAGCAGTTTAGTGGGGACAGGGAACTACGAGCAGTACTTC. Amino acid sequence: CASSLVGTGNYEQYF.

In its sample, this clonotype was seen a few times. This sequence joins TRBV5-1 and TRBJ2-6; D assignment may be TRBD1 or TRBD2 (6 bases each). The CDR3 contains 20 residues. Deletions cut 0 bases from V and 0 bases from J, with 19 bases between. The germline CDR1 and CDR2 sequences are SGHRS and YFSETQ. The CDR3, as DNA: TGCGCCAGCAGCTTGGTCGATGTCGGGGGCGTTACCTCTGGGGCCAACGTCCTGACTTTC. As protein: CASSLVDVGGVTSGANVLTF.

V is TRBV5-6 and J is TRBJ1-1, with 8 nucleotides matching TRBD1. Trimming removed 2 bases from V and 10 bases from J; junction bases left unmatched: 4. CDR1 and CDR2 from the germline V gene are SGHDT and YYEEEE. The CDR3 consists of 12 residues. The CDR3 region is CASSLGTGTAFF. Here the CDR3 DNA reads TGTGCCAGCAGCTTAGGGACAGGAACAGCTTTCTTT.

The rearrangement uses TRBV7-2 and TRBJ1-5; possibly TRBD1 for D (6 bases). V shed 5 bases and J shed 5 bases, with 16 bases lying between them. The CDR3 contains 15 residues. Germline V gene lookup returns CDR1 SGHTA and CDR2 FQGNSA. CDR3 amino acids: CASSEVLGADQPQHF. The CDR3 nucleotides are TGTGCCAGCAGCGAAGTATTGGGGGCAGATCAGCCCCAGCATTTT.

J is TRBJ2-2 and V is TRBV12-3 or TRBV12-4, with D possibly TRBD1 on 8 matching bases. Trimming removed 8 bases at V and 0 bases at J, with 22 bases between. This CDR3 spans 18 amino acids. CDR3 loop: CASEGARGLAANTGELFF. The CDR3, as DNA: TGTGCCAGCGAGGGGGCCAGGGGGCTAGCGGCGAACACCGGGGAGCTGTTTTTT.

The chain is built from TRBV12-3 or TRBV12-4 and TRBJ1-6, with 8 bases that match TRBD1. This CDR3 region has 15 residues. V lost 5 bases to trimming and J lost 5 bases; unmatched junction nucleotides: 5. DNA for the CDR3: TGTGCCAGCAGTCGGATGACAGGGGATAATTCACCCCTCCACTTT. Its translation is CASSRMTGDNSPLHF.

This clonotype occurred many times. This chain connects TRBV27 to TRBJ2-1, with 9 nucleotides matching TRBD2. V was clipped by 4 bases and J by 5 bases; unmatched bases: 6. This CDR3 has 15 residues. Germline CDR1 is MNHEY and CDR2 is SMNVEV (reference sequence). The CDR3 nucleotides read TGTGCCAGCAGTTCCAGTAGCGGGGGACACAATGAGCAGTTCTTC. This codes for CASSSSSGGHNEQFF.

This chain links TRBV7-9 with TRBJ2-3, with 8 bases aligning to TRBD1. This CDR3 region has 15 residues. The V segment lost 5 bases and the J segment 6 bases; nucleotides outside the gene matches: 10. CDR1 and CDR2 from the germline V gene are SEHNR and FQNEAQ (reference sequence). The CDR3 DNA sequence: TGTGCCAGCAGCCAAAACCCAGGGGGCTCGGATACGCAGTATTTT. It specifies CASSQNPGGSDTQYF.

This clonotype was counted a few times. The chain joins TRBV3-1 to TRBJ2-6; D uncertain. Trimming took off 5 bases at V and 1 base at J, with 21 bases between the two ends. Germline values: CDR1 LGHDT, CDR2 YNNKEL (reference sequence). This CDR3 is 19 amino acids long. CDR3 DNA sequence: TGTGCCAGCAGCTCGAAGACCCGGCAGGTTCCATCTGGGGCCAACGTCCTGACTTTC. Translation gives CASSSKTRQVPSGANVLTF.

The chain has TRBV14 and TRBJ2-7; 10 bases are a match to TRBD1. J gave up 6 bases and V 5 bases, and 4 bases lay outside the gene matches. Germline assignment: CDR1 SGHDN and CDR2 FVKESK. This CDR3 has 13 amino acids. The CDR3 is CASSGTGESEQYF. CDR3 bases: TGTGCCAGCAGCGGGACAGGGGAAAGCGAGCAGTACTTC.